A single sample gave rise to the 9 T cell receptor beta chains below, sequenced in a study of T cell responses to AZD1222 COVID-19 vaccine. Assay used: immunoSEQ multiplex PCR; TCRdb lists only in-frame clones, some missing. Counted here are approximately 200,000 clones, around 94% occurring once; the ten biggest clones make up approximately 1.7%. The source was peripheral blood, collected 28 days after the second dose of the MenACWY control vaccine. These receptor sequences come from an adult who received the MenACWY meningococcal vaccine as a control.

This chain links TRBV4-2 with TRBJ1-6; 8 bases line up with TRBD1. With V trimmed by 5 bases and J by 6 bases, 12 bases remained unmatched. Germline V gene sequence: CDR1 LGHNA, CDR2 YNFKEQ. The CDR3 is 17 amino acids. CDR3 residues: CASSSSGPTGVNSPLHF. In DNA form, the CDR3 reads TGTGCCAGCAGCTCCTCGGGCCCGACAGGGGTTAATTCACCCCTCCACTTT.

CDR3: CASMHQPGREQYF. The CDR3 DNA reads TGTGCCAGCATGCATCAGCCAGGCCGCGAGCAGTACTTC. This chain uses TRBV6-5 with TRBJ2-7, with D uncertain. Germline-derived CDR1 and CDR2 are MNHEY and SVGAGI. Trimming stripped 7 bases from V and 6 bases from J, with 16 bases between. This CDR3 spans 13 amino acids.

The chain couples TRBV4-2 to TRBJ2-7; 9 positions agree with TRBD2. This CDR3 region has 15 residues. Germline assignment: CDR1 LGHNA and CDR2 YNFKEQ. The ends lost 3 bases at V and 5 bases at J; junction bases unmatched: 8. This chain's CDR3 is CASSQPVGTSHEQYF. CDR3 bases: TGTGCCAGCAGCCAGCCCGTCGGGACTAGCCACGAGCAGTACTTC.

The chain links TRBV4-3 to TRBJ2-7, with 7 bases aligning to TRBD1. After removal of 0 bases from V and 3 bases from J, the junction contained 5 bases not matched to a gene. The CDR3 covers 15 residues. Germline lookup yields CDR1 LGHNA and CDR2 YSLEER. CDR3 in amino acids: CASSQDQNRGYEQYF. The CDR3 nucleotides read TGCGCCAGCAGCCAAGATCAGAACAGGGGCTACGAGCAGTACTTC.

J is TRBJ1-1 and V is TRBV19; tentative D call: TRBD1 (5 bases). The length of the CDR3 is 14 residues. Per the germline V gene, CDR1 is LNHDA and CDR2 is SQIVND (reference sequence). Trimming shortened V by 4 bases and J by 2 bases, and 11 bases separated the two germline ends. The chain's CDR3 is CASSTGFSNTEAFF. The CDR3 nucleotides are TGTGCCAGTAGTACAGGGTTTAGTAACACTGAAGCTTTCTTT.

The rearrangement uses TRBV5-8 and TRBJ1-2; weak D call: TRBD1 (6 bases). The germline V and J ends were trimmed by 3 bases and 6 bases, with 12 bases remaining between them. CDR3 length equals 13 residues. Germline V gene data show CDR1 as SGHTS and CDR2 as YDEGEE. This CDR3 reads CASSSPGEDGYTF. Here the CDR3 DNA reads TGTGCCAGCAGCTCCCCAGGGGAGGATGGCTACACCTTC.

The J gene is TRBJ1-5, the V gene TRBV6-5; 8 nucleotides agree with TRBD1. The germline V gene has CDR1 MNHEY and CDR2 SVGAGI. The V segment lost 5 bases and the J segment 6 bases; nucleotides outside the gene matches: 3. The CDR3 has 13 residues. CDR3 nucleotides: TGTGCCAGCAGTCCGGACAGGGTTCAGCCCCAGCATTTT. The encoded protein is CASSPDRVQPQHF.

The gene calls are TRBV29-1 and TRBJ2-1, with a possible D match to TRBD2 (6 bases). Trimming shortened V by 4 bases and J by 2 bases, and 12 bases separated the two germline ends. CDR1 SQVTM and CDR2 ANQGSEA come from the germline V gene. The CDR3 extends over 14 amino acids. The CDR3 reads CSVVSSETYNEQFF. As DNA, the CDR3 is TGCAGCGTTGTTTCTAGCGAGACCTACAATGAGCAGTTCTTC.

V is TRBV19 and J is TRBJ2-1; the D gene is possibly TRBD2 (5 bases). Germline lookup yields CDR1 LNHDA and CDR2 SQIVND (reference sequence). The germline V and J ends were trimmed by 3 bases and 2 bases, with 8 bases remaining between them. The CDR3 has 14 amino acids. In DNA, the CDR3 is TGTGCCAGTAGTATCGGAGGAACCTACAATGAGCAGTTCTTC. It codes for CASSIGGTYNEQFF.